The next 21 T cell receptor beta chains were all read from a single sample in a study of blood T cell repertoires in COVID-19. Clones were sequenced by immunoSEQ multiplex PCR, and TCRdb holds only the in-frame ones, with some missing. The sample yields almost 200,000 clones, around 81% seen once. Sequenced input: peripheral blood. These receptors were collected from a man in his 60s with COVID-19, enrolled during active disease.

This clone has a handful of counts. The chain employs TRBV5-1 and TRBJ2-7; unclear D gene. This CDR3 has 17 residues. V was clipped by 2 bases and J by 0 bases, with 18 bases between them. Germline CDR1 and CDR2: SGHRS and YFSETQ. CDR3 DNA: TGCGCCAGCAGCTTATACAGCCCAACGCTCGGCTCCTACGAGCAGTACTTC. Residues: CASSLYSPTLGSYEQYF. Together with reference TRBV5-1 and TRBJ2-7, the CDR3 gives the full variable domain: KAGVTQTPRYLIKTRGQQVTLSCSPISGHRSVSWYQQTPGQGLQFLFEYFSETQRNKGNFPGRFSGRQFSNSRSEMNVSTLELGDSALYLCASSLYSPTLGSYEQYFGPGTRLTVT.

V and J are TRBV5-4 and TRBJ2-1; D may be TRBD1 (6 bases). With 4 bases removed from V and 0 bases from J, the gap between germline ends came to 17 bases. The germline V gene has CDR1 SGHNT and CDR2 YYREEE (reference sequence). This CDR3 contains 17 residues. CDR3 region: CASSPSTDRISYNEQFF. CDR3 DNA sequence: TGTGCCAGCAGCCCGAGCACCGACAGGATCTCCTACAATGAGCAGTTCTTC.

The rearrangement joins TRBV4-2 to TRBJ1-2; D uncertain. Germline CDR1 and CDR2: LGHNA and YNFKEQ. This CDR3 is 15 amino acids long. The V end was cut by 0 bases, the J end by 0 bases, with 8 bases between. CDR3 region: CASSQELGANYGYTF. The CDR3 bases are TGTGCCAGCAGCCAAGAGTTGGGAGCTAACTATGGCTACACCTTC.

V gene TRBV3-1 (or the pseudogene TRBV3-2) combines with J gene TRBJ2-2; D may be TRBD1 (6 bases). Germline CDR1 is LGHDT and CDR2 is YNNKEL (reference sequence). This CDR3 spans 16 amino acids. Trimming removed 4 bases from V and 3 bases from J, with 15 bases in between. CDR3 DNA sequence: TGTGCCAGCAGCCGAGCTCGGACAGCCGACACCGGGGAGCTGTTTTTT. It codes for CASSRARTADTGELFF.

The chain links TRBV12-3 or TRBV12-4 to TRBJ1-2; the D is unclear. The CDR3 totals 13 residues. V gave up 8 bases and J gave up 8 bases, with 18 bases separating them. The DNA for the CDR3 is TGTGCCAGCCGCCCTGGCTTTGGCTGGGGCTACACCTTC. Its translation is CASRPGFGWGYTF.

The chain couples TRBV9 to TRBJ2-1; D is possibly TRBD1 (7 bases). Trimming cost V 4 bases and J 4 bases, with 12 bases left between them. Germline V gene data show CDR1 as SGDLS and CDR2 as YYNGEE. There are 14 residues in the CDR3. The CDR3 DNA follows: TGTGCCAGCAGCCCCGCAGGGGGGTACAATGAGCAGTTCTTC. Translated, it gives CASSPAGGYNEQFF.

The chain joins TRBV5-6 to TRBJ1-1; 10 nucleotides line up with TRBD1. The V gene's germline CDR1 is SGHDT and CDR2 YYEEEE. V lost 3 bases and J lost 5; bases outside the gene matches: 10. The length of the CDR3 is 16 residues. The CDR3 sequence is CASSSDRGRGNTEAFF. The DNA of the CDR3 is TGTGCCAGCAGCTCGGACAGGGGGAGAGGTAATACTGAAGCTTTCTTT.

This sequence joins TRBV3-1 (or the pseudogene TRBV3-2) and TRBJ2-7; TRBD2 agrees at 8 bases. This CDR3 is 14 amino acids long. The germline gives CDR1 LGHDT, CDR2 YNNKEL (reference sequence). The junction had 2 bases not matched to a gene; V was cut back by 1 base and J by 3 bases. CDR3 sequence reads: CASSQGGRFYEQYF. The CDR3 coding sequence is TGTGCCAGCAGCCAAGGCGGGAGGTTCTACGAGCAGTACTTC.

The rearrangement links TRBV19 to TRBJ1-6, with 10 bases matching TRBD1. This CDR3 region has 15 residues. From germline, CDR1 is LNHDA and CDR2 SQIVND (reference sequence). V lost 6 bases and J lost 7; bases outside the gene matches: 6. CDR3 loop: CASRPTGQGNSPLHF. The CDR3 coding sequence is TGTGCCAGTAGGCCCACGGGACAGGGGAATTCACCCCTCCACTTT.

V gene TRBV27 combines with J gene TRBJ1-5; D may be TRBD1 (5 bases). The CDR3 totals 16 residues. Germline V lookup: CDR1 MNHEY, CDR2 SMNVEV (reference sequence). V lost 5 bases and J 4 bases, leaving 18 bases between the germline ends. As DNA, the CDR3 is TGTGCCAGCAGTCCCGGGGGAGGGGTATCGAATCAGCCCCAGCATTTT. This translates into CASSPGGGVSNQPQHF.

The chain has TRBV6-5 and TRBJ2-3; maybe TRBD1 (7 bases). The CDR3 is 15 residues long. The germline CDR1 and CDR2 sequences are MNHEY and SVGAGI. Trimming removed 6 bases from V and 4 bases from J, with 17 bases in between. The CDR3 is CASSPGTRGADTQYF. CDR3 sequence (DNA): TGTGCCAGCAGCCCCGGGACCAGGGGGGCAGATACGCAGTATTTT.

V is TRBV6-5 and J is TRBJ2-5, with no clear D. The CDR3 sequence is 15 residues long. V was shortened by 6 bases and J by 4 bases, with 18 bases between the two germline ends. Germline values: CDR1 MNHEY, CDR2 SVGAGI. The CDR3 loop is CASRLDLTGSETQYF. DNA of the CDR3: TGTGCCAGCAGACTCGACTTAACCGGGTCAGAGACCCAGTACTTC.

J is TRBJ2-7 and V is TRBV3-1 (or the pseudogene TRBV3-2); possible D gene TRBD2, 6 bases. Germline loops: CDR1 LGHDT, CDR2 YNNKEL (reference sequence). Trimming removed 4 bases at V and 2 bases at J, with 9 bases between. The CDR3 contains 13 residues. CDR3 in amino acids: CASSLSGPYEQYF. DNA for the CDR3: TGTGCCAGCAGCCTTAGCGGTCCCTACGAGCAGTACTTC.

As for this clone: At the DNA level, this CDR3 is encoded by other sequences in the same sample as well. The V and J genes are TRBV11-2 and TRBJ1-2; D is unresolved. V lost 2 bases and J lost 2, with 6 bases in between. The CDR3 extends over 13 amino acids. CDR1 SGHAT and CDR2 FQNNGV come from the germline V gene. The CDR3 is CASSLSRNYGYTF. The CDR3 coding sequence is TGTGCCAGCAGCTTATCCAGGAACTATGGCTACACCTTC.

The chain employs TRBV12-3 or TRBV12-4 and TRBJ2-1; D remains ambiguous. The length of the CDR3 is 12 residues. V gave up 6 bases and J gave up 6 bases, with 9 bases separating them. The CDR3 loop is CASRTNANEQFF. CDR3 coding DNA: TGTGCCAGCAGAACTAACGCCAATGAGCAGTTCTTC.

The chain uses TRBV10-3 and TRBJ1-2; D possibly corresponds to TRBD1 (5 bases). This CDR3 comprises 14 residues. Looked up from germline, CDR1 is ENHRY and CDR2 is SYGVKD. Trimming pared 6 bases from V and 4 bases from J, leaving 15 bases between. The CDR3 protein is CAIRVAGQPYGYTF. DNA for the CDR3: TGTGCCATCAGGGTAGCAGGACAACCCTATGGCTACACCTTC.

This sequence joins TRBV7-2 and TRBJ2-1, with D hard to call. The CDR3 is 13 amino acids. In germline, CDR1 is SGHTA, CDR2 FQGNSA. Trimming took 5 bases from V and 7 from J, leaving 12 bases between them. Here the CDR3 DNA reads TGTGCCAGCAGCCCCGGCCCGAGGAATGAGCAGTTCTTC. Translated, it gives CASSPGPRNEQFF. Combining the CDR3 with reference TRBV7-2 and TRBJ2-1 gives the whole variable domain GAGVSQSPSNKVTEKGKDVELRCDPISGHTALYWYRQSLGQGLEFLIYFQGNSAPDKSGLPSDRFSAERTGGSVSTLTIQRTQQEDSAVYLCASSPGPRNEQFFGPGTRLTVL.

This chain uses TRBV7-3 with TRBJ2-7; TRBD2 matches 12 bases. The CDR3 has 18 amino acids. Trimming cost V 6 bases and J 4 bases; bases outside gene matches: 16. The germline V gene has CDR1 SGHTA and CDR2 FQGTGA. CDR3 sequence (DNA): TGTGCCAGCAGTCAAAGACTAGCGGGAGATTTCTATAGGTACGAGCAGTACTTC. The encoded protein is CASSQRLAGDFYRYEQYF.

The gene calls are TRBV18 and TRBJ2-7, with a tentative D call TRBD1 (5 bases). V lost 5 bases, J lost 6 bases, and 11 bases lay in between. The CDR3 consists of 12 residues. Per germline, CDR1 KGHSH and CDR2 LQKENI. The CDR3 is CASSSDSPEQYF. DNA of the CDR3: TGTGCCAGCTCAAGCGACAGCCCCGAGCAGTACTTC.

DNA of the CDR3: TGTGCCAGCACGACAGAAGAAGCTTTCTTT. Amino acids: CASTTEEAFF. The rearrangement uses TRBV2 and TRBJ1-1; tentative D call: TRBD1 (5 bases). Germline CDR1 SNHLY, CDR2 FYNNEI. With 7 bases removed from V and 8 bases from J, the gap between germline ends came to 8 bases. The CDR3 runs 10 residues.

The J gene is TRBJ1-1, the V gene TRBV28; a weak D match, TRBD1 (5 bases). V was pared by 6 bases and J by 5 bases, with 10 bases between. The CDR3 has 12 amino acids. Looked up from germline, CDR1 is MDHEN and CDR2 is SYDVKM. The CDR3 DNA sequence: TGTGCCAGCAGCCCCGGGGGGACTGAAGCTTTCTTT. It codes for CASSPGGTEAFF.